This is a list of T cell receptor beta chains from one sample in a study of blood T cell repertoires in COVID-19. Only in-frame clones appear in the TCRdb table, and some are missing; sequencing was by immunoSEQ multiplex PCR. The sample holds 200,000 to 250,000 clones, about 82% seen once. The sequenced material came from peripheral blood. These TCRs come from a woman between 70 and 85 years old with COVID-19, enrolled during active disease. The CDR3 runs from the conserved cysteine through the conserved F or W. A D gene is named only where the DNA matches it firmly. A row's size may be missing; if present it is once, few, many or a size class.

J: TRBJ2-2
size: .
D: TRBD1
V: TRBV19
CDR3: CASSMGQGIGELFF
DNA: TGTGCCAGTAGTATGGGACAGGGTATCGGGGAGCTGTTTTTT

J: TRBJ1-2
size: .
D: TRBD1
V: TRBV4-2
CDR3: CASSQAPGGINYGYTF
DNA: TGTGCCAGCAGCCAAGCACCAGGGGGAATTAACTATGGCTACACCTTC

J: TRBJ1-1
size: .
D: .
V: TRBV11-3
CDR3: CASSLGATGFGTEAFF
DNA: TGTGCCAGCAGCTTAGGCGCTACAGGGTTTGGCACTGAAGCTTTCTTT

J: TRBJ2-1
size: .
D: .
V: TRBV4-2
CDR3: CASSQTRGDSYNEQFF
DNA: TGTGCCAGCAGCCAGACTCGCGGGGACTCCTACAATGAGCAGTTCTTC

J: TRBJ2-1
size: .
D: TRBD1
V: TRBV7-3
CDR3: CASSRSGTASSYNEQFF
DNA: TGTGCCAGCAGCCGATCCGGGACAGCGAGCTCCTACAATGAGCAGTTCTTC

J: TRBJ2-5
size: .
D: TRBD1
V: TRBV7-2
CDR3: CASSPRTGEQETQYF
DNA: TGTGCCAGCAGCCCAAGGACAGGGGAACAAGAGACCCAGTACTTC

J: TRBJ1-3
size: .
D: .
V: TRBV29-1
CDR3: CSVDSFGNTIYF
DNA: TGCAGCGTGGACAGTTTTGGAAACACCATATATTTT

J: TRBJ2-7
size: .
D: .
V: TRBV10-1
CDR3: CASFRQDAYEQYF
DNA: TGCGCCAGCTTCCGACAGGATGCCTACGAGCAGTACTTC

J: TRBJ1-3
size: .
D: TRBD1
V: TRBV30
CDR3: CAWRSTGSGNTIYF
DNA: TGTGCCTGGCGCTCGACAGGGTCTGGAAACACCATATATTTT

J: TRBJ1-5
size: .
D: .
V: TRBV2
CDR3: CASSRGNQPQHF
DNA: TGTGCCAGCAGTAGGGGAAATCAGCCCCAGCATTTT

J: TRBJ1-4
size: .
D: TRBD1
V: TRBV11-2
CDR3: CASSLGDRGRSEKLFF
DNA: TGTGCCAGCAGCTTAGGGGACAGGGGGCGAAGTGAAAAACTGTTTTTT

J: TRBJ1-1
size: .
D: .
V: TRBV9
CDR3: CASSVAGTFGEAFF
DNA: TGTGCCAGCAGCGTAGCCGGGACATTTGGTGAAGCTTTCTTT

J: TRBJ1-1
size: .
D: .
V: TRBV27
CDR3: CASSSHRVHTEAFF
DNA: TGTGCCAGCAGTTCCCACAGGGTACACACTGAAGCTTTCTTT

J: TRBJ1-5
size: .
D: TRBD1
V: TRBV6-5
CDR3: CASSLSGTDNQPQHF
DNA: TGTGCCAGCAGCCTTTCCGGGACAGACAATCAGCCCCAGCATTTT

J: TRBJ1-1
size: few
D: TRBD1
V: TRBV4-1
CDR3: CASSQALGTGAFF
DNA: TGCGCCAGCAGCCAAGCTCTGGGGACAGGGGCTTTCTTT

J: TRBJ2-1
size: .
D: TRBD1
V: TRBV28
CDR3: CASSLRGLHNEQFF
DNA: TGTGCCAGCAGTTTAAGGGGGCTCCACAATGAGCAGTTCTTC

J: TRBJ2-1
size: .
D: TRBD2
V: TRBV7-6
CDR3: CASSSPGLAGGDYNEQFF
DNA: TGTGCCAGCAGCTCGCCGGGACTAGCGGGGGGTGACTACAATGAGCAGTTCTTC

J: TRBJ2-1
size: .
D: TRBD2
V: TRBV2
CDR3: CASSESELAGSYNEQFF
DNA: TGTGCCAGCAGTGAATCTGAACTAGCGGGGTCCTACAATGAGCAGTTCTTC

J: TRBJ1-1
size: .
D: .
V: TRBV6-1
CDR3: CASSTYRDTEAFF
DNA: TGTGCCAGCAGTACGTACAGGGATACTGAAGCTTTCTTT

J: TRBJ2-7
size: .
D: TRBD2
V: TRBV10-3
CDR3: CAISGGGGTTNEQYF
DNA: TGTGCCATCAGTGGGGGAGGAGGGACTACTAACGAGCAGTACTTC

J: TRBJ1-1
size: .
D: .
V: TRBV6-1
CDR3: CASSDQDMNTEAFF
DNA: TGTGCCAGCAGTGATCAAGACATGAACACTGAAGCTTTCTTT

J: TRBJ1-1
size: few
D: .
V: TRBV4-3
CDR3: CASSQIGRGTEAFF
DNA: TGCGCCAGCAGCCAGATTGGGCGTGGGACTGAAGCTTTCTTT

J: TRBJ2-2
size: .
D: .
V: TRBV6-2/TRBV6-3
CDR3: CASSLAGPGTGELFF
DNA: TGTGCCAGCAGTTTGGCGGGGCCGGGCACCGGGGAGCTGTTTTTT

J: TRBJ1-2
size: once
D: .
V: TRBV4-1
CDR3: CASSRNREIPNYGYTF
DNA: TGCGCCAGCAGCCGTAACAGGGAAATCCCTAACTATGGCTACACCTTC

J: TRBJ1-5
size: .
D: TRBD1
V: TRBV6-6
CDR3: CASLTTGQGGNQPQHF
DNA: TGTGCCAGCCTTACGACCGGACAGGGCGGCAATCAGCCCCAGCATTTT

J: TRBJ2-6
size: .
D: .
V: TRBV5-6
CDR3: CASGTQALSGANVLTF
DNA: TGTGCCAGCGGTACTCAGGCTCTCTCTGGGGCCAACGTCCTGACTTTC

J: TRBJ2-7
size: .
D: TRBD1
V: TRBV11-2
CDR3: CASRVQGPYEQYF
DNA: TGTGCCAGCAGAGTACAGGGGCCCTACGAGCAGTACTTC

J: TRBJ2-1
size: .
D: .
V: TRBV7-2
CDR3: CASLDYYNEQFF
DNA: TGTGCCAGCCTTGACTATTACAATGAGCAGTTCTTC

J: TRBJ2-7
size: .
D: .
V: TRBV11-1
CDR3: CASSPRTGSYEQYF
DNA: TGTGCCAGCAGCCCTCGGACTGGTTCCTACGAGCAGTACTTC

J: TRBJ1-2
size: .
D: TRBD1
V: TRBV25-1
CDR3: CASSPRTGGNYGYTF
DNA: TGTGCCAGCAGTCCCAGGACAGGGGGGAACTATGGCTACACCTTC

J: TRBJ1-1
size: once
D: TRBD1
V: TRBV18
CDR3: CASSPYQGVYTEAFF
DNA: TGTGCCAGCTCACCATACCAGGGGGTATACACTGAAGCTTTCTTT

J: TRBJ2-2
size: .
D: .
V: TRBV5-6
CDR3: CASSLQFGGELFF
DNA: TGTGCCAGCAGCTTGCAGTTTGGCGGGGAGCTGTTTTTT

J: TRBJ2-5
size: .
D: .
V: TRBV5-6
CDR3: CASSLVSKLETQYF
DNA: TGTGCCAGCAGCTTGGTGTCTAAGCTGGAGACCCAGTACTTC

J: TRBJ1-2
size: .
D: .
V: TRBV18
CDR3: CASSPLSANYGYTF
DNA: TGTGCCAGCTCCCCCCTTTCCGCTAACTATGGCTACACCTTC

J: TRBJ1-2
size: .
D: .
V: TRBV7-9
CDR3: CASSPARYGYTF
DNA: TGTGCCAGCAGCCCGGCCAGGTATGGCTACACCTTC

J: TRBJ1-2
size: .
D: TRBD1
V: TRBV6-2/TRBV6-3
CDR3: CASSRDRPNNYGYTF
DNA: TGTGCCAGCAGCCGGGACAGACCAAATAACTATGGCTACACCTTC

J: TRBJ1-4
size: .
D: TRBD1
V: TRBV5-8
CDR3: CASSLTGQANEKLFF
DNA: TGTGCCAGCAGCTTGACGGGACAGGCTAATGAAAAACTGTTTTTT

J: TRBJ2-7
size: once
D: TRBD1
V: TRBV5-6
CDR3: CASSPYGQGAYEQYF
DNA: TGTGCCAGCAGCCCTTACGGACAGGGAGCCTACGAGCAGTACTTC

J: TRBJ2-1
size: .
D: TRBD2
V: TRBV11-2
CDR3: CASSSFASGGYVYNEQFF
DNA: TGTGCCAGCAGCTCGTTCGCTAGCGGGGGGTACGTGTACAATGAGCAGTTCTTC

J: TRBJ2-5
size: .
D: TRBD2
V: TRBV7-2
CDR3: CASSLRPGLAGSQETQYF
DNA: TGTGCCAGCAGCTTAAGACCGGGACTAGCGGGATCACAAGAGACCCAGTACTTC

J: TRBJ2-2
size: .
D: .
V: TRBV2
CDR3: CASAPGIWNTGELFF
DNA: TGTGCCAGTGCCCCCGGGATCTGGAACACCGGGGAGCTGTTTTTT

J: TRBJ1-2
size: .
D: .
V: TRBV4-2
CDR3: CASSSLGKNYGYTF
DNA: TGTGCCAGCAGTTCTCTCGGGAAGAACTATGGCTACACCTTC

J: TRBJ2-2
size: once
D: TRBD2
V: TRBV3-1/TRBV3-2
CDR3: CASSQGYVAGRSNHSNTGELFF
DNA: TGTGCCAGCAGCCAAGGCTATGTAGCGGGAAGGAGTAACCATTCGAACACCGGGGAGCTGTTTTTT

J: TRBJ1-1
size: .
D: TRBD1
V: TRBV6-5
CDR3: CASSLIQGARGPEAFF
DNA: TGTGCCAGCAGTTTGATACAGGGGGCAAGAGGCCCTGAAGCTTTCTTT

J: TRBJ1-4
size: few
D: TRBD1
V: TRBV5-1
CDR3: CASSLGLNRGRDNEKLFF
DNA: TGCGCCAGCAGCTTGGGCCTGAACAGGGGGCGGGATAATGAAAAACTGTTTTTT

J: TRBJ1-3
size: .
D: .
V: TRBV13
CDR3: CASSLRVAGGNTIYF
DNA: TGTGCCAGCAGCTTGAGAGTGGCAGGTGGAAACACCATATATTTT

J: TRBJ2-2
size: .
D: .
V: TRBV4-2
CDR3: CASSPAGRSGMRGELFF
DNA: TGTGCCAGCAGCCCCGCGGGGAGGTCAGGGATGCGCGGGGAGCTGTTTTTT

J: TRBJ2-7
size: .
D: TRBD2
V: TRBV7-2
CDR3: CASSFGGRRDEQYF
DNA: TGTGCCAGCAGCTTCGGGGGGAGGAGGGACGAGCAGTACTTC

J: TRBJ1-2
size: .
D: TRBD1
V: TRBV19
CDR3: CASSIQGTGTGYTF
DNA: TGTGCCAGTAGTATCCAAGGGACAGGCACGGGCTACACCTTC

J: TRBJ1-3
size: once
D: TRBD1
V: TRBV24-1
CDR3: CATPGDRISGNTIYF
DNA: TGTGCCACCCCTGGGGACAGGATCTCTGGAAACACCATATATTTT

J: TRBJ1-5
size: .
D: .
V: TRBV5-1
CDR3: CASRANSNQPQHF
DNA: TGCGCCAGCAGGGCAAATAGCAATCAGCCCCAGCATTTT

J: TRBJ1-4
size: .
D: .
V: TRBV19
CDR3: CASTEATNEKLFF
DNA: TGTGCCAGCACAGAAGCAACTAATGAAAAACTGTTTTTT

J: TRBJ2-5
size: few
D: TRBD1
V: TRBV18
CDR3: CASSPADRGNLRETQYF
DNA: TGTGCCAGCTCACCAGCGGACAGGGGCAACCTTCGAGAGACCCAGTACTTC

J: TRBJ2-7
size: .
D: TRBD2
V: TRBV5-6
CDR3: CASRPLAGDEQYF
DNA: TGTGCCAGCAGACCGTTGGCGGGGGACGAGCAGTACTTC